A single sample is the source of the 18 T cell receptor beta chains below, sequenced in a study of identifying expanded T cells in peripheral blood. The protocol was immunoSEQ multiplex PCR, while the TCRdb copy is restricted to in-frame clones and leaves out a portion. The table has about 85,000 clones, around 89% seen once; the top ten hold 15% to 20%. The sequenced material came from blood. The source of these receptors is a person aged 18 to 75 in good health.

Relative to its sample, this clone is medium-sized. The chain has TRBV13 and TRBJ2-3; unclear D gene. Germline values: CDR1 PRHDT, CDR2 FYEKMQ (reference sequence). The CDR3 consists of 13 residues. The V and J ends lost 3 bases and 10 bases respectively, with 14 bases between them. Written as DNA, the CDR3 is TGTGCCAGCAGCTTTTTGGGGTTTGAAGCGCAGTATTTT. It codes for CASSFLGFEAQYF.

The chain recombines TRBV18 with TRBJ1-6; TRBD1 might be the D (5 bases). The CDR3 consists of 15 residues. Germline values: CDR1 KGHSH, CDR2 LQKENI. The V gene lost 8 bases and the J gene lost 10 bases, with 21 bases spanning the gap. CDR3 sequence: CASTSTRTYRSPLHF. DNA of the CDR3: TGTGCCAGCACATCCACCCGGACATACAGATCACCCCTCCACTTT.

This clone has a handful of counts. This CDR3 is CASKRTYEQYF. The CDR3 region has the DNA TGTGCCAGCAAGCGTACCTACGAGCAGTACTTC. V gene TRBV2 combines with J gene TRBJ2-7; D not certain. CDR3 length: 11 amino acids. V was cut by 7 bases and J by 2 bases, with 6 bases left in between. CDR1 is SNHLY, CDR2 FYNNEI, per germline.

In its sample, this clone was seen once. The chain combines TRBV4-1 with TRBJ2-1, with a tentative D call TRBD1 (6 bases). The CDR3 is 14 residues long. V lost 4 bases and J 9 bases, leaving 16 bases between the germline ends. The V gene's germline CDR1 is MGHRA and CDR2 YSYEKL. CDR3 loop: CASSPGPGGGEQFF. CDR3 coding DNA: TGCGCCAGCAGCCCCGGCCCTGGGGGCGGTGAGCAGTTCTTC.

This sequence joins TRBV2 and TRBJ1-5; D not certain. Trimming left V 7 bases short and J 7 bases short, with 8 bases between. Germline lookup yields CDR1 SNHLY and CDR2 FYNNEI. The CDR3 is 11 residues long. The CDR3 DNA follows: TGTGCCAGCAAGTACGACCAGCCCCAGCATTTT. It is translated as CASKYDQPQHF.

The chain uses TRBV19 and TRBJ1-3; D may be TRBD1 (6 bases). Trimming took 6 bases from V and 2 from J, leaving 17 bases between them. CDR1 and CDR2 from the germline V gene are LNHDA and SQIVND (reference sequence). The CDR3 totals 16 residues. DNA of the CDR3: TGTGCCAGTAGACCCAGACGGACAGCCGCTGGAAACACCATATATTTT. This gives the protein CASRPRRTAAGNTIYF.

The J gene is TRBJ1-1, the V gene TRBV29-1; 7 positions agree with TRBD1. CDR1 SQVTM and CDR2 ANQGSEA come from the germline V gene. The CDR3 contains 14 residues. With 7 bases clipped from V and 1 base from J, the junction kept 9 bases outside the gene matches. CDR3 bases: TGCAGCGCCGTGTTTGGACAGGCGAACACTGAAGCTTTCTTT. Its translation: CSAVFGQANTEAFF.

In its sample, this clone was seen a few times. The V gene is TRBV19, the J gene TRBJ2-3; D possibly uses TRBD1 or TRBD2 (5 bases each). The germline V gene has CDR1 LNHDA and CDR2 SQIVND (reference sequence). V gave up 2 bases and J gave up 4 bases, with 19 bases separating them. This CDR3 contains 17 residues. CDR3 nucleotides: TGTGCCAGTAGTATATTTGGGGACCCCCGTAACGCAGATACGCAGTATTTT. Its protein product is CASSIFGDPRNADTQYF. The variable domain in full, with the rest retrieved from reference TRBV19 and TRBJ2-3, is DGGITQSPKYLFRKEGQNVTLSCEQNLNHDAMYWYRQDPGQGLRLIYYSQIVNDFQKGDIAEGYSVSREKKESFPLTVTSAQKNPTAFYLCASSIFGDPRNADTQYFGPGTRLTVL.

V and J are TRBV7-2 and TRBJ1-5; D unclear. Per germline, CDR1 SGHTA and CDR2 FQGNSA. The CDR3 runs 14 residues. V lost 0 bases to trimming and J lost 4 bases, with 7 bases between them. The CDR3 sequence is CASSLAEGNQPQHF. As DNA, the CDR3 is TGTGCCAGCAGCTTAGCGGAAGGAAATCAGCCCCAGCATTTT.

The chain is built from TRBV6-5 and TRBJ2-7; D not resolved. Germline CDR1 MNHEY, CDR2 SVGAGI. This CDR3 region has 13 residues. V shed 10 bases and J shed 2 bases, with 15 bases lying between them. The CDR3 loop is CATLGSRAYEQYF. The DNA of the CDR3 is TGTGCCACCTTAGGGTCCCGCGCCTACGAGCAGTACTTC.

The chain links TRBV5-1 to TRBJ2-5, with no clear D. Trimming shortened V by 0 bases and J by 5 bases, and 5 bases separated the two germline ends. Germline V lookup: CDR1 SGHRS, CDR2 YFSETQ. This CDR3 has 12 amino acids. CDR3 coding DNA: TGCGCCAGCAGCTTGGCCGGGGAGACCCAGTACTTC. This gives the protein CASSLAGETQYF.

This sequence joins TRBV4-3 and TRBJ2-7; perhaps TRBD1 as D (6 bases). Germline CDR1 LGHNA, CDR2 YSLEER. The CDR3 runs 14 residues. Between the trimmed V and J ends, which lost 3 bases and 2 bases, there was a span of 11 bases. The CDR3 sequence is CASSHSQGTYEQYF. CDR3 in DNA: TGCGCCAGCAGCCACTCTCAGGGGACCTACGAGCAGTACTTC.

The chain uses TRBV27 and TRBJ2-1; TRBD1 matches 10 bases. From germline, CDR1 is MNHEY and CDR2 SMNVEV (reference sequence). With V trimmed by 5 bases and J by 8 bases, 15 bases remained unmatched. The CDR3 is 17 residues long. Here the CDR3 reads CASSPARGQGLFYEQFF. Here the CDR3 DNA reads TGTGCCAGCAGTCCCGCACGGGGACAGGGGCTGTTCTATGAGCAGTTCTTC.

The chain employs TRBV4-3 and TRBJ2-3; 10 bases are shared with TRBD2. The V and J ends lost 4 bases and 10 bases, in that order; junction bases with no gene match: 2. The CDR3 consists of 12 residues. The V gene's germline CDR1 is LGHNA and CDR2 YSLEER. CDR3: CASSLGLAAQYF. The CDR3 coding sequence is TGCGCCAGCAGCCTAGGACTAGCGGCGCAGTATTTT.

The V and J genes are TRBV2 and TRBJ1-3, with TRBD1 as a possible D gene (5 bases). CDR1 SNHLY and CDR2 FYNNEI come from the germline V gene. The CDR3 contains 15 residues. V gave up 1 base and J gave up 4 bases, with 11 bases separating them. CDR3 sequence: CASSEVGQRGNTIYF. CDR3 nucleotide sequence: TGTGCCAGCAGTGAAGTAGGACAACGGGGAAACACCATATATTTT.

The chain joins TRBV5-6 to TRBJ1-5; D may be TRBD1 (5 bases). Trimming left V 4 bases short and J 5 bases short, with 13 bases between. CDR1 SGHDT and CDR2 YYEEEE come from the germline V gene. This CDR3 has 14 amino acids. The CDR3 DNA reads TGTGCCAGCAGCGGAGGGGTAATGGATCAGCCCCAGCATTTT. Protein product: CASSGGVMDQPQHF.

V is TRBV4-3 and J is TRBJ1-1; 8 nucleotides match TRBD1. V gave up 2 bases and J gave up 8 bases; unmatched junction bases: 4. The CDR3 runs 13 residues. Germline V gene lookup returns CDR1 LGHNA and CDR2 YSLEER. CDR3 in DNA: TGCGCCAGCAGCCAACGAGGACAGGGAGAAGCTTTCTTT. Protein sequence: CASSQRGQGEAFF.

This clone has at least ten counts. The chain uses TRBV4-3 and TRBJ2-1; D call uncertain. V dropped 2 bases and J dropped 5 bases, with 10 bases sitting between them. The CDR3 is 14 amino acids. Germline V lookup: CDR1 LGHNA, CDR2 YSLEER. CDR3 sequence: CASSQFTADNEQFF. CDR3 coding DNA: TGCGCCAGCAGCCAATTTACGGCGGACAATGAGCAGTTCTTC.